This T cell receptor beta chain was sequenced during a study of T cell responses to AZD1222 COVID-19 vaccine. Whole-study context: Analysis merged second doses at about 4 or about 12 weeks.

Germline assignment: CDR1 MNHEY and CDR2 SVGAGI. CDR3 size: 14 residues. The junction had 7 bases not matched to a gene; V was cut back by 6 bases and J by 8 bases. Profiling relied on immunoSEQ multiplex PCR, and the TCRdb table lists in-frame clones only, not all of them. The sample has 150,000 to 180,000 clones, around 90% seen once. This clone was counted only a few times. The sequencing here drew on peripheral blood, taken on day 0 of AZD1222 vaccination. The J gene is TRBJ1-6, the V gene TRBV6-5, with 7 positions matching TRBD1. The source of this sequence is an adult in good health. Here the CDR3 DNA reads TGTGCCAGCAGCCAGAGACAGGGTGATTCACCCCTCCACTTT. Protein sequence: CASSQRQGDSPLHF.